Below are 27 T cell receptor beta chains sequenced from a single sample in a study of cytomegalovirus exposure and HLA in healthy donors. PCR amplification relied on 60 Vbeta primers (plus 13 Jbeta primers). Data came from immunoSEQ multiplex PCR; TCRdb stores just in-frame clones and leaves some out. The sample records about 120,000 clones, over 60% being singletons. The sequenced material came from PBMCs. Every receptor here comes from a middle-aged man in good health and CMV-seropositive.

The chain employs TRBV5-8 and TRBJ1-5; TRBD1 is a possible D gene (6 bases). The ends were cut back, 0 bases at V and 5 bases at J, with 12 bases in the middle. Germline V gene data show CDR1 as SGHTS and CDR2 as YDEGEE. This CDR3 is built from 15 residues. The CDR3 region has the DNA TGTGCCAGCAGCTTGGGCGGCAGGGGCTATCAGCCCCAGCATTTT. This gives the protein CASSLGGRGYQPQHF.

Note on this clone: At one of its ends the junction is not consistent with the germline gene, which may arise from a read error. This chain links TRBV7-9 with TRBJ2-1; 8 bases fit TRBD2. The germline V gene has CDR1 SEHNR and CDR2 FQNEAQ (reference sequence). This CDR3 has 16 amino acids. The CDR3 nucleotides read TGTTCCAGCAGCCCGGCGGGGGGCCTGTCCTACAATGAGCAGTTCTTC. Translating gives CSSSPAGGLSYNEQFF.

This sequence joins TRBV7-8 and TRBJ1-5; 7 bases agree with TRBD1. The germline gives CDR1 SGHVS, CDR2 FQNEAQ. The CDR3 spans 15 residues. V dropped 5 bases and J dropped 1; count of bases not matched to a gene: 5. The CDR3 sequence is CASSHRGTSNQPQHF. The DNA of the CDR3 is TGTGCCAGCAGCCACAGGGGTACAAGCAATCAGCCCCAGCATTTT.

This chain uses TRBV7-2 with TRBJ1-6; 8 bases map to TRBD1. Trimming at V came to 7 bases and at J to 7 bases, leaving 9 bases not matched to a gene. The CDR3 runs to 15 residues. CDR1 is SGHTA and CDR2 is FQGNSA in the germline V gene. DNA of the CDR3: TGTGCCAGCAACCAGGGGACAGGCTTGAATTCACCCCTCCACTTT. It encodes CASNQGTGLNSPLHF.

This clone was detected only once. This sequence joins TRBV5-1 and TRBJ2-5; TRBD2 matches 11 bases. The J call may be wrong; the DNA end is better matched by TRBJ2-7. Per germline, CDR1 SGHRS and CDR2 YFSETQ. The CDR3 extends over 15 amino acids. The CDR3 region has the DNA TGCGCCAGCAGCTTGTTTAGCGGGGGGGCATACGAGCAGTACTTC. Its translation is CASSLFSGGAYEQYF.

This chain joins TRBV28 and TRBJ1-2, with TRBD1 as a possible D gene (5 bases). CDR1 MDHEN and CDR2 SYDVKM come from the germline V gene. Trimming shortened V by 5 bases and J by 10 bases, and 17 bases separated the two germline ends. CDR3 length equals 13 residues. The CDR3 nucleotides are TGTGCCAGCAGTATAACAGGACGCCCCGTCTACACCTTC. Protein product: CASSITGRPVYTF.

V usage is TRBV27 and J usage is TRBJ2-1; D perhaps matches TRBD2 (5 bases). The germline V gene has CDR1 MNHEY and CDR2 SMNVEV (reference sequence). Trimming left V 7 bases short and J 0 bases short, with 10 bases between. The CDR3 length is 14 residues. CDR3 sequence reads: CASTRANSYNEQFF. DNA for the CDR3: TGTGCCAGCACGCGGGCCAACTCCTACAATGAGCAGTTCTTC.

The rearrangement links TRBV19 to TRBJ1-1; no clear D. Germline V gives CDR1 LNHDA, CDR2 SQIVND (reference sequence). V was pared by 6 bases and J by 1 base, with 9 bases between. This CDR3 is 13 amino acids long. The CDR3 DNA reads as TGTGCCAGTAGACCCGGAGGGAACACTGAAGCTTTCTTT. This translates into CASRPGGNTEAFF.

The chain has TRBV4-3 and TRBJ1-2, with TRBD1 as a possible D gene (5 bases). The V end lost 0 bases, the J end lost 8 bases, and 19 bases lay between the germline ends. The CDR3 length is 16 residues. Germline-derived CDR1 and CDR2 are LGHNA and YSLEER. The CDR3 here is CASSQDLLARASGYTF. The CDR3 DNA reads TGCGCCAGCAGCCAAGATCTTCTGGCCAGGGCGTCCGGCTACACCTTC.

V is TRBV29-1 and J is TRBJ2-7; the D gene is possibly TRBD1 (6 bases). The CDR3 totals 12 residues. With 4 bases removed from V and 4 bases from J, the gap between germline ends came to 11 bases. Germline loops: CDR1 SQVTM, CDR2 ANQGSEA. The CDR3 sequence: CSVVAGVYEQYF. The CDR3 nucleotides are TGCAGCGTTGTAGCAGGGGTATACGAGCAGTACTTC.

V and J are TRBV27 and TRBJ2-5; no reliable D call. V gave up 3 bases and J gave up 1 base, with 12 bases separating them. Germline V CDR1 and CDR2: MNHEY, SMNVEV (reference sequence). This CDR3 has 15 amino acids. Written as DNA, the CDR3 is TGTGCCAGCAGTTTTCGCGGCACCTTCCAAGAGACCCAGTACTTC. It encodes CASSFRGTFQETQYF.

The CDR3 loop reads CASRGSGGATYEQYF. In DNA form, the CDR3 reads TGTGCCAGCAGGGGGAGCGGGGGGGCCACCTACGAGCAGTACTTC. The V and J genes are TRBV5-4 and TRBJ2-7; 10 bases agree with TRBD2. The CDR3 totals 15 residues. V gave up 5 bases and J gave up 2 bases; unmatched junction bases: 7. CDR1 and CDR2 from the germline V gene are SGHNT and YYREEE (reference sequence). Supplemented by reference TRBV5-4 and TRBJ2-7, the full variable domain reads ETGVTQSPTHLIKTRGQQVTLRCSSQSGHNTVSWYQQALGQGPQFIFQYYREEENGRGNFPPRFSGLQFPNYSSELNVNALELDDSALYLCASRGSGGATYEQYFGPGTRLTVT.

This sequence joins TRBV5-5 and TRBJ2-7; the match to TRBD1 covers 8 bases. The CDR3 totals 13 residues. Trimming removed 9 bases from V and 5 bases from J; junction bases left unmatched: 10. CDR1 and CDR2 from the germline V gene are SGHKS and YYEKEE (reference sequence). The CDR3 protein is CATTDRERNEQYF. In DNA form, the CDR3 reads TGTGCCACCACGGACAGGGAGCGAAACGAGCAGTACTTC.

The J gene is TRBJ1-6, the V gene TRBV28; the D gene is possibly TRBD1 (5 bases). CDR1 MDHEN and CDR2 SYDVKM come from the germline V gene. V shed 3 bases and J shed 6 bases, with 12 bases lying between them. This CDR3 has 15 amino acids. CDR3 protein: CASSFDRGGNSPLHF. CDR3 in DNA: TGTGCCAGCAGTTTCGACCGGGGGGGTAATTCACCCCTCCACTTT.

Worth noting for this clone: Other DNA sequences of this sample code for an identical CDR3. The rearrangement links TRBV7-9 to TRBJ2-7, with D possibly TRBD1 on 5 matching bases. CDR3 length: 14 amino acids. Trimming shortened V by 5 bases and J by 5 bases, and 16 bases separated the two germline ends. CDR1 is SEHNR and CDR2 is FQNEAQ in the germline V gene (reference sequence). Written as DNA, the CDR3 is TGTGCCAGCAGCCAGAAGGGGCAGGTTAACGAGCAGTACTTC. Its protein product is CASSQKGQVNEQYF.

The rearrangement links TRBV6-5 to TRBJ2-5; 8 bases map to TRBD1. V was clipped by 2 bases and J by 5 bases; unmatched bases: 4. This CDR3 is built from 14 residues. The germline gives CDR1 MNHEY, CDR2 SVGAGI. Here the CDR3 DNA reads TGTGCCAGCAGTTACAACAGGGGGTATGAGACCCAGTACTTC. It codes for CASSYNRGYETQYF.

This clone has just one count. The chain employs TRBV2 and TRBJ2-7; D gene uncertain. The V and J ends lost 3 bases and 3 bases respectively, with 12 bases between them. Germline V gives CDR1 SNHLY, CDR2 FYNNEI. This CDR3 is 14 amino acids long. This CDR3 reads CASSELGGHYEQYF. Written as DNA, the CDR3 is TGTGCCAGCAGTGAGCTTGGTGGCCACTACGAGCAGTACTTC.

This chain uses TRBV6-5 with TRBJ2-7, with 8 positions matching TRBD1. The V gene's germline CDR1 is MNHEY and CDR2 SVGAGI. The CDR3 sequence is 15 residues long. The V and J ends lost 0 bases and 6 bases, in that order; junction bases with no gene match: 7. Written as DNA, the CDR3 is TGTGCCAGCAGTTACTCAAGGACAGGGCTACGCGAGCAGTACTTC. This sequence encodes CASSYSRTGLREQYF.

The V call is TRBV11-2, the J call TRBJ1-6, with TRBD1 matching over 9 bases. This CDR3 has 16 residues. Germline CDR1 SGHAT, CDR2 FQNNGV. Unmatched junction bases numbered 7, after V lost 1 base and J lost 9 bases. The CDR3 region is CASSLGPGQGSSPLHF. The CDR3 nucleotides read TGTGCCAGCAGCTTAGGTCCGGGACAGGGTAGTTCACCCCTCCACTTT.

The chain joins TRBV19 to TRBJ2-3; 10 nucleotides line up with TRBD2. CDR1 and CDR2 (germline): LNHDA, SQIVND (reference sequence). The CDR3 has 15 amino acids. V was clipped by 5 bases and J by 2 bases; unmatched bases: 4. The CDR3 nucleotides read TGTGCCAGTAGTGTACTAGCGGGACTCACAGATACGCAGTATTTT. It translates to CASSVLAGLTDTQYF.

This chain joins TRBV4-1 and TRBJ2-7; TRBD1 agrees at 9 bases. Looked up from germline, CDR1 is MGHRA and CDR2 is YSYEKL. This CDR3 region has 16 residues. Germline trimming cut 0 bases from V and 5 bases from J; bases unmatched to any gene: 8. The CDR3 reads CASSQDRGQGWDEQYF. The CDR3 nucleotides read TGCGCCAGCAGCCAAGATAGAGGACAGGGGTGGGACGAGCAGTACTTC.

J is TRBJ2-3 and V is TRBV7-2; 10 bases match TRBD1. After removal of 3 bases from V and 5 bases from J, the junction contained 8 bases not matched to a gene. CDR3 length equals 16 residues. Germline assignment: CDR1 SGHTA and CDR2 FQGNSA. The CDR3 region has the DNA TGTGCCAGCAGCTTGGACAGGGGGTTTGGGGGAGATACGCAGTATTTT. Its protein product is CASSLDRGFGGDTQYF. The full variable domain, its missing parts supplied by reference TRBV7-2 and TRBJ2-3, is GAGVSQSPSNKVTEKGKDVELRCDPISGHTALYWYRQSLGQGLEFLIYFQGNSAPDKSGLPSDRFSAERTGGSVSTLTIQRTQQEDSAVYLCASSLDRGFGGDTQYFGPGTRLTVL.

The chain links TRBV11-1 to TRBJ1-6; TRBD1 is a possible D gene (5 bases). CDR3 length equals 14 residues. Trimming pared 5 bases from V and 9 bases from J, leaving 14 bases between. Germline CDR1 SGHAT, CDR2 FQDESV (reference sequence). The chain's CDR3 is CASSVWGRPSPLHF. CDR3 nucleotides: TGTGCCAGCAGCGTGTGGGGCCGCCCTTCACCCCTCCACTTT.

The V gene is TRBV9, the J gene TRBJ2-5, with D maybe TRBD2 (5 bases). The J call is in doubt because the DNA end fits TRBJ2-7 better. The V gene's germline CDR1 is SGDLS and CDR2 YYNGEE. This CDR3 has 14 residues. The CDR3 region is CASSVAAPGYEQYF. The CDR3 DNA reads TGTGCCAGCAGCGTAGCTGCGCCGGGATACGAGCAGTACTTC.

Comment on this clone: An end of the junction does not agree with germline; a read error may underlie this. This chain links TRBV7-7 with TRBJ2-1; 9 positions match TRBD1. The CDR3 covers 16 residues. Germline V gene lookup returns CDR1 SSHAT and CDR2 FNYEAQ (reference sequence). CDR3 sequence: CASSTSPGQGYNEQFF. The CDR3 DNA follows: TGTGCTAGCAGCACGAGCCCGGGACAGGGCTACAATGAGCAGTTCTTC.

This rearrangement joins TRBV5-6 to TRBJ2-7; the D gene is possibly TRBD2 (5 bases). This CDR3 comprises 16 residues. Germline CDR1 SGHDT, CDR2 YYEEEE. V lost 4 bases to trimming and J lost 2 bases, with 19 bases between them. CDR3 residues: CASSPWTGISTYEQYF. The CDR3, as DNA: TGTGCCAGCAGCCCATGGACGGGGATAAGCACCTACGAGCAGTACTTC.

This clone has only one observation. The CDR3 sequence is CASSQMRGSQETQYF. In DNA form, the CDR3 reads TGCGCCAGCAGCCAGATGCGGGGCAGCCAAGAGACCCAGTACTTC. The chain uses TRBV4-3 and TRBJ2-5; TRBD2 is a possible D gene (6 bases). Germline V gene data show CDR1 as LGHNA and CDR2 as YSLEER. This CDR3 is 15 amino acids long. Trimming took 3 bases from V and 1 from J, leaving 12 bases between them.